Each of the 27 T cell receptor beta chains below was sequenced from the same sample in a study of OX40 agonist ivuxolimab in advanced cancers. The repertoire was sequenced with immunoSEQ multiplex PCR; TCRdb's copy has only in-frame clones and lacks some. Of tens of thousands of clones listed, about 86% are singletons. The material was CD4+ or CD8+ T cells sorted from blood, obtained in a trial of the OX40 agonist ivuxolimab. Receptors originate from an adult with an advanced solid tumor such as melanoma, head and neck, liver or kidney cancer.

This clone was picked up a small number of times. This chain links TRBV19 with TRBJ2-3; 10 bases line up with TRBD2. Losses at the gene ends were 0 bases for V and 7 bases for J; bases not matched to a gene: 10. The V gene's germline CDR1 is LNHDA and CDR2 SQIVND (reference sequence). The CDR3 loop spans 17 amino acids. Written as DNA, the CDR3 is TGTGCCAGTAGTATAGATCAAGCTAGCGGGAGTCCTAATACGCAGTATTTT. Its translation is CASSIDQASGSPNTQYF.

J is TRBJ1-1 and V is TRBV30; 9 nucleotides match TRBD1. The length of the CDR3 is 14 residues. The germline CDR1 and CDR2 sequences are GTSNPN and SVGIG (reference sequence). The J segment lost 1 base and the V segment lost 4 bases, leaving 4 bases of the junction unmatched. CDR3 sequence reads: CAWTLQGANTEAFF. The CDR3 DNA is TGTGCCTGGACCCTACAGGGGGCGAACACTGAAGCTTTCTTT. Variable domain in full (rest from reference TRBV30 and TRBJ1-1): SQTIHQWPATLVQPVGSPLSLECTVEGTSNPNLYWYRQAAGRGLQLLFYSVGIGQISSEVPQNLSASRPQDRQFILSSKKLLLSDSGFYLCAWTLQGANTEAFFGQGTRLTVV.

The CDR3 DNA reads as TGTGCCAGCAGCCCGGCAGGGCTGGACTCCTACGAGCAGTACTTC. Translation: CASSPAGLDSYEQYF. The chain carries TRBV5-6 and TRBJ2-7; tentatively, D is TRBD1 (5 bases). From germline, CDR1 is SGHDT and CDR2 YYEEEE. V was cut by 4 bases and J by 0 bases, with 14 bases left in between. There are 15 residues in the CDR3.

The genes are TRBV6-4 and TRBJ2-3; 9 bases match TRBD2. CDR3 length: 16 amino acids. J gave up 0 bases and V 5 bases, and 6 bases lay outside the gene matches. Germline V gene lookup returns CDR1 MRHNA and CDR2 SNTAGT. The DNA of the CDR3 is TGTGCCAGCAGTATCTCGGCGGGAGGGAGCACAGATACGCAGTATTTT. As protein: CASSISAGGSTDTQYF.

The genes are TRBV5-1 and TRBJ1-2; 10 bases match TRBD1. Per the germline V gene, CDR1 is SGHRS and CDR2 is YFSETQ. The CDR3 runs 17 residues. J lost 3 bases, V lost 4 bases, and 12 bases had no gene match. CDR3 coding DNA: TGCGCCAGCAGCCCGACCTCCGACAGGGGGCGCGACTATGGCTACACCTTC. It translates to CASSPTSDRGRDYGYTF.

This clone was found once. This chain uses TRBV11-2 with TRBJ2-7, with TRBD1 matching over 9 bases. V was clipped by 1 base and J by 3 bases; unmatched bases: 4. The CDR3 is 15 residues long. CDR1 is SGHAT and CDR2 is FQNNGV in the germline V gene. This chain's CDR3 is CASSLGTGAFYEQYF. The CDR3 DNA reads TGTGCCAGCAGCTTAGGGACAGGGGCATTCTACGAGCAGTACTTC.

The V call is TRBV7-6, the J call TRBJ2-3; 9 bases line up with TRBD2. Germline CDR1 is SGHVS and CDR2 is FNYEAQ. V lost 4 bases to trimming and J lost 2 bases; unmatched junction nucleotides: 7. The CDR3 extends over 16 amino acids. CDR3 sequence reads: CASSSLAGRVTDTQYF. For the CDR3, the DNA is TGTGCCAGCAGCTCTCTAGCGGGAAGGGTCACAGATACGCAGTATTTT.

The DNA for the CDR3 is TGCAGCGTTGGGGCCTACTTTAACTATGGCTACACCTTC. As protein: CSVGAYFNYGYTF. This chain joins TRBV29-1 and TRBJ1-2; D is unresolved. The V gene's germline CDR1 is SQVTM and CDR2 ANQGSEA. Deletions cut 4 bases from V and 1 base from J, with 10 bases between. The CDR3 runs 13 residues.

The chain recombines TRBV6-5 with TRBJ2-2; D tentatively reads TRBD1 or TRBD2 (6 bases each). Trimming took off 4 bases at V and 4 bases at J, with 13 bases between the two ends. CDR3 length: 15 residues. Germline V CDR1 and CDR2: MNHEY, SVGAGI. In DNA form, the CDR3 reads TGTGCCAGCAGTTCACCAGGGGAGGTCACCGGGGAGCTGTTTTTT. Amino acid sequence: CASSSPGEVTGELFF.

The gene calls are TRBV6-6 and TRBJ1-3; D is undetermined. Germline CDR1 and CDR2: MNHNY and SVGAGI (reference sequence). The CDR3 length is 15 residues. V was trimmed by 4 bases and J by 4 bases, leaving 14 bases between them. CDR3: CASSSPIGRGNTIYF. The CDR3, as DNA: TGTGCCAGCAGTTCCCCCATAGGGAGGGGAAACACCATATATTTT.

The count of this clone is one. The genes are TRBV14 and TRBJ1-2, with TRBD1 matching 8 bases. CDR3 size: 15 residues. V shed 1 base, J shed 6 bases, and the junction held 7 bases outside the gene matches. CDR1 SGHDN and CDR2 FVKESK come from the germline V gene. DNA for the CDR3: TGTGCCAGCAGCCAAGTTGACAGGGGATCAGATGGCTACACCTTC. It specifies CASSQVDRGSDGYTF.

The chain uses TRBV5-1 and TRBJ2-7; 9 nucleotides agree with TRBD1. V trimming: 4 bases; J trimming: 2 bases; junction bases outside the gene matches: 4. The CDR3 covers 14 residues. In germline, CDR1 is SGHRS, CDR2 YFSETQ. The CDR3 loop reads CASSPGQGAYEQYF. The CDR3 coding sequence is TGCGCCAGCAGCCCGGGACAGGGCGCCTACGAGCAGTACTTC.

To note about this clone: The same CDR3 is also encoded by other DNA sequences in this sample. This rearrangement joins TRBV19 to TRBJ1-2; TRBD1 aligns across 9 bases. The germline CDR1 and CDR2 sequences are LNHDA and SQIVND (reference sequence). The length of the CDR3 is 15 residues. V trimming: 6 bases; J trimming: 2 bases; junction bases outside the gene matches: 7. The chain's CDR3 is CASSTDRGRNYGYTF. The CDR3 nucleotides read TGTGCCAGTAGCACCGACAGGGGGAGAAACTATGGCTACACCTTC.

The chain combines TRBV4-1 with TRBJ2-5, with D uncertain. Deletions cut 0 bases from V and 5 bases from J, with 7 bases between. The CDR3 totals 13 residues. Germline CDR1 and CDR2: MGHRA and YSYEKL. The CDR3 loop is CASSQEEVETQYF. DNA for the CDR3: TGCGCCAGCAGCCAAGAAGAGGTTGAGACCCAGTACTTC.

The V gene is TRBV6-5, the J gene TRBJ1-1; D is undetermined. CDR1 is MNHEY, CDR2 SVGAGI, per germline. CDR3 size: 13 residues. Trimming took off 0 bases at V and 4 bases at J, with 6 bases between the two ends. In DNA, the CDR3 is TGTGCCAGCAGTTACTCTGCAAGCACTGAAGCTTTCTTT. It yields the protein CASSYSASTEAFF.

This sequence joins TRBV6-5 and TRBJ1-6; perhaps TRBD1 as D (5 bases). The germline V and J ends were trimmed by 2 bases and 8 bases, with 13 bases remaining between them. Germline CDR1 and CDR2: MNHEY and SVGAGI. The CDR3 has 15 residues. This CDR3 reads CASSYAGEAYSPLHF. In DNA, the CDR3 is TGTGCCAGCAGTTACGCGGGGGAGGCTTATTCACCCCTCCACTTT.

This chain uses TRBV7-2 with TRBJ2-7; D possibly matches TRBD1 or TRBD2 (5 bases each). The germline V gene encodes CDR1 SGHTA and CDR2 FQGNSA. This CDR3 comprises 15 residues. Trimming took 3 bases from V and 6 from J, leaving 18 bases between them. The CDR3 sequence is CASSFTGTAISEQYF. The CDR3 DNA is TGTGCCAGCAGCTTTACCGGGACCGCAATCTCCGAGCAGTACTTC.

The chain employs TRBV30 and TRBJ2-7; TRBD2 matches 9 bases. This CDR3 contains 13 residues. Germline CDR1 is GTSNPN and CDR2 is SVGIG (reference sequence). V dropped 4 bases and J dropped 3; count of bases not matched to a gene: 4. CDR3 residues: CAWNRGRGYEQYF. In DNA, the CDR3 is TGTGCCTGGAACCGCGGGAGGGGCTACGAGCAGTACTTC.

The V and J genes are TRBV5-4 and TRBJ1-3; TRBD1 matches at 7 bases. The CDR3 spans 14 residues. In germline, CDR1 is SGHNT, CDR2 YYREEE (reference sequence). V lost 4 bases and J lost 4; bases outside the gene matches: 5. The CDR3 sequence is CASSPGTAGNTIYF. The CDR3 nucleotides are TGTGCCAGCAGCCCGGGGACAGCCGGAAACACCATATATTTT.

The chain has TRBV6-5 and TRBJ1-4; 11 bases match TRBD1. Germline loops: CDR1 MNHEY, CDR2 SVGAGI. The CDR3 sequence is 15 residues long. J was trimmed by 7 bases and V by 8 bases; bases with no gene match: 9. The CDR3 sequence is CASRTGGLESEKLFF. CDR3 bases: TGTGCCAGCCGGACAGGGGGCCTCGAGAGTGAAAAACTGTTTTTT.

V usage is TRBV6-1 and J usage is TRBJ1-2; perhaps TRBD1 as D (6 bases). Germline CDR1 reads MNHNS; CDR2 reads SASEGT. CDR3 length: 14 residues. V shed 4 bases and J shed 5 bases, with 14 bases lying between them. CDR3 coding DNA: TGTGCCAGCAGTGGCCTACAGGGCCCTTATGGCTACACCTTC. The encoded protein is CASSGLQGPYGYTF.

This sequence joins TRBV6-1 and TRBJ2-7, with a possible D match to TRBD1 (6 bases). Trimming removed 6 bases at V and 0 bases at J, with 12 bases between. CDR1 is MNHNS and CDR2 is SASEGT in the germline V gene. This CDR3 contains 14 residues. The CDR3 spells CASRSTGASYEQYF. The CDR3 DNA reads as TGTGCCAGCAGGTCGACAGGAGCCTCCTACGAGCAGTACTTC.

The chain uses TRBV5-4 and TRBJ1-3, with 7 bases matching TRBD1. This CDR3 comprises 14 residues. The V segment lost 0 bases and the J segment 4 bases; nucleotides outside the gene matches: 1. Germline assignment: CDR1 SGHNT and CDR2 YYREEE (reference sequence). The CDR3 bases are TGTGCCAGCAGCTTGGAGGACAGGGGAAACACCATATATTTT. Its translation: CASSLEDRGNTIYF.

The chain uses TRBV29-1 and TRBJ1-1; 8 bases map to TRBD1. Trimming removed 7 bases from V and 5 bases from J; junction bases left unmatched: 9. The CDR3 extends over 13 amino acids. Germline lookup yields CDR1 SQVTM and CDR2 ANQGSEA. The CDR3 loop is CSGRQGTETEAFF. CDR3 in DNA: TGCAGCGGTCGACAGGGGACAGAGACTGAAGCTTTCTTT.

This clone was seen only a few times. This sequence joins TRBV19 and TRBJ1-2, with 11 bases aligning to TRBD1. CDR3 length equals 14 residues. Germline CDR1 reads LNHDA; CDR2 reads SQIVND (reference sequence). V trimming: 8 bases; J trimming: 11 bases; junction bases outside the gene matches: 13. CDR3 DNA: TGTGCCAGTCGAGACCGGGACAGGGGGTACGGGTACACCTTC. This gives the protein CASRDRDRGYGYTF.

The chain joins TRBV30 to TRBJ1-1; D is undetermined. Trimming stripped 1 base from V and 4 bases from J, with 7 bases between. The length of the CDR3 is 12 residues. Germline V gene data show CDR1 as GTSNPN and CDR2 as SVGIG (reference sequence). CDR3 in DNA: TGTGCCTGGAGTGGGGAGTTCACTGAAGCTTTCTTT. Translation: CAWSGEFTEAFF.

The rearrangement links TRBV19 to TRBJ2-4; D assignment may be TRBD1 or TRBD2 (5 bases each). In germline, CDR1 is LNHDA, CDR2 SQIVND (reference sequence). This CDR3 comprises 14 residues. The ends were cut back, 7 bases at V and 9 bases at J, with 19 bases in the middle. CDR3 DNA: TGTGCCAGTACCGGGACGGACACCGAGGGCATTCAGTACTTC. Protein product: CASTGTDTEGIQYF.